The present entry profiles one T cell receptor (beta chain) with its context. What it binds is unknown. This record belongs to a study of T cell responses to AZD1222 COVID-19 vaccine. Study observations and caveats: Females made up more of the donors, who were largely white British, and clonal diversity may have come out too low.

CDR1 is SGHRS and CDR2 is YFSETQ in the germline V gene. This CDR3 has 16 residues. The V and J ends lost 1 base and 0 bases respectively, with 8 bases between them. Some clones are missing from TCRdb's copy, which holds only in-frame ones; the method was immunoSEQ multiplex PCR. The table records tens of thousands of clones, approximately 80% of them present only once. The sequenced sample was peripheral blood, obtained 28 days after the second AZD1222 dose. This TCR derives from an adult who received the AZD1222 COVID-19 vaccine. The V and J genes are TRBV5-1 and TRBJ2-6; D call uncertain. Here the CDR3 DNA reads TGCGCCAGCAGCTTGAGTTTCCGCTCTGGGGCCAACGTCCTGACTTTC. It yields the protein CASSLSFRSGANVLTF.